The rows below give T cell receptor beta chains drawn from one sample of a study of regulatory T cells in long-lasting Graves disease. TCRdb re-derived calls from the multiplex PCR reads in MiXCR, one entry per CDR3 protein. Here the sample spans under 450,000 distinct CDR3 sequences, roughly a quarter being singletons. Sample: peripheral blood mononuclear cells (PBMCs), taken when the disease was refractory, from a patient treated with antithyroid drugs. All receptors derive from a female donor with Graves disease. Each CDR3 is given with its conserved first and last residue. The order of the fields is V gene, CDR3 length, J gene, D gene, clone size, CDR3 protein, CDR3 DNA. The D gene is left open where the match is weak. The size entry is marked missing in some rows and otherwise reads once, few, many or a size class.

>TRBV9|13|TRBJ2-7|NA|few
CASSKGPTYEQYF
TGTGCCAGCAGTAAAGGGCCCACCTACGAGCAGTACTTC
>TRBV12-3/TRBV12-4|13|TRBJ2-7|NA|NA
CASSHPGSYEQYF
TGTGCCAGCAGCCACCCTGGGTCCTACGAGCAGTACTTC
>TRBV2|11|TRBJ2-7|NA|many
CASTTSTEQYF
TGTGCCAGCACCACGAGCACCGAGCAGTACTTC
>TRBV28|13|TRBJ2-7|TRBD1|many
CATAQGALDEQYF
TGTGCCACAGCCCAGGGGGCGCTGGACGAGCAGTACTTC
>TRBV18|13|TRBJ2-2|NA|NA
CASSPQKAGELFF
TGTGCCAGCTCACCACAGAAGGCCGGGGAGCTGTTTTTT
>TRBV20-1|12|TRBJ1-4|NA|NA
CSASDRDEKLFF
TGCAGTGCTAGCGACAGAGATGAAAAACTGTTTTTT
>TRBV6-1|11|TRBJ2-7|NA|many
CASSTEYEQYF
TGTGCCAGCAGTACGGAGTACGAGCAGTACTTC
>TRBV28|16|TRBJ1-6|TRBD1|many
CASSFGGGVHNSPLHF
TGTGCCAGCAGTTTTGGAGGGGGCGTGCATAATTCACCCCTCCACTTT
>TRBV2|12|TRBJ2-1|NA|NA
CASSVADNEQFF
TGTGCCAGCAGCGTCGCGGACAATGAGCAGTTCTTC
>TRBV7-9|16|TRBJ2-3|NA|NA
CASSLVGGVGADTQYF
TGTGCCAGCAGCTTAGTTGGGGGAGTCGGGGCAGATACGCAGTATTTT
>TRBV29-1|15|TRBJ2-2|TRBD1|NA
CSVTSRDRGAGELFF
TGCAGCGTTACCAGCCGGGACAGGGGAGCCGGGGAGCTGTTTTTT
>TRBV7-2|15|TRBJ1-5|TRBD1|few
CASSTPGQGQGPQHF
TGTGCCAGCAGCACTCCGGGACAGGGCCAGGGGCCCCAGCATTTT
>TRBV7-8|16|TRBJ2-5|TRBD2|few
CASSPLAGGTQETQYF
TGTGCCAGCAGCCCCCTAGCGGGGGGAACTCAAGAGACCCAGTACTTC
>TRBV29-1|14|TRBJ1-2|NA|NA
CSVEDGKRGYGYTF
TGCAGCGTTGAAGATGGGAAAAGGGGCTATGGCTACACCTTC
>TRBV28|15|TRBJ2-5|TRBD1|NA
CASSFSGTVEETQYF
TGTGCCAGCAGTTTTTCAGGGACAGTTGAAGAGACCCAGTACTTC
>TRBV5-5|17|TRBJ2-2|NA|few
CASSLETGAANTGELFF
TGTGCCAGCAGCTTGGAGACAGGTGCAGCGAACACCGGGGAGCTGTTTTTT
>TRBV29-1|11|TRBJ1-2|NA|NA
CSVLIEYGYTF
TGCAGCGTTCTGATCGAGTATGGCTACACCTTC
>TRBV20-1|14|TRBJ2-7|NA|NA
CSARVTGFPTEQYF
TGCAGTGCTAGAGTGACAGGATTCCCTACGGAGCAGTACTTC
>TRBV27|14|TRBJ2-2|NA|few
CASSIKVLAGELFF
TGTGCCAGCAGTATAAAAGTCCTTGCCGGGGAGCTGTTTTTT
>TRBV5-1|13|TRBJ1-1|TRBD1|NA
CASKTGTGFEAFF
TGCGCCAGCAAGACCGGGACAGGGTTTGAAGCTTTCTTT
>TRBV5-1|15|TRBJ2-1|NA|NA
CASSERTGTPNEQFF
TGCGCCAGCAGCGAGAGAACCGGGACTCCCAATGAGCAGTTCTTC
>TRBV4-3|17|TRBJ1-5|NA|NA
CASSRTTGVQGNQPQHF
TGCGCCAGCAGTCGAACCACGGGGGTGCAGGGTAATCAGCCCCAGCATTTT
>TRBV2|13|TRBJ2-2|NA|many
CASSELGSGELFF
TGTGCCAGCAGTGAACTTGGGTCCGGGGAGCTGTTTTTT
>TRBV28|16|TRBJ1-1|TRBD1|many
CASTALQGAPGTEAFF
TGTGCCAGCACCGCTCTACAGGGGGCGCCGGGGACTGAAGCTTTCTTT
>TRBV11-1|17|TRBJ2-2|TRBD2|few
CASSLRGLAGFTGELFF
TGTGCCAGCAGCTTAAGGGGACTAGCGGGATTTACCGGGGAGCTGTTTTTT
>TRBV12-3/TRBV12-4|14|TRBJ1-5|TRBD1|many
CASSMGQFNQPQHF
TGTGCCAGCAGTATGGGACAGTTCAATCAGCCCCAGCATTTT
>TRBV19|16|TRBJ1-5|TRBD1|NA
CASSMPGTGRGQPQHF
TGTGCCAGTAGTATGCCCGGGACAGGGAGAGGGCAGCCCCAGCATTTT
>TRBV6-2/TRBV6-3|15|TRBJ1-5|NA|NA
CASRISGLGNQPQHF
TGTGCCAGTCGAATCTCGGGGCTCGGCAATCAGCCCCAGCATTTT
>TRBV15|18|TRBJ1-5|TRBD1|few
CATSSPKGQHYSNQPQHF
TGTGCCACCAGCAGTCCTAAGGGACAGCATTATAGCAATCAGCCCCAGCATTTT
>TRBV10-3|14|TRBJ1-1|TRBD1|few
CAISPTGGNTEAFF
TGTGCCATCAGTCCCACAGGGGGGAACACTGAAGCTTTCTTT
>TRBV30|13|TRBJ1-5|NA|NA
CAWSTGHNQPQHF
TGTGCCTGGAGTACCGGGCACAATCAGCCCCAGCATTTT
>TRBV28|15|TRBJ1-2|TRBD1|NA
CASSLGTGKVNGYTF
TGTGCCAGCAGTTTGGGGACAGGGAAAGTAAACGGCTACACCTTC
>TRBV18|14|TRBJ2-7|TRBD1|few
CASLQTGGSYEQYF
TGTGCCAGCTTACAGACAGGGGGCTCCTACGAGCAGTACTTC
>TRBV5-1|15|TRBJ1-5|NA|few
CASSSGVLGNQPQHF
TGCGCCAGCAGCTCAGGGGTACTGGGCAATCAGCCCCAGCATTTT
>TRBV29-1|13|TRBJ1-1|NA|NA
CSVQGQPNTEAFF
TGCAGCGTCCAAGGACAGCCGAACACTGAAGCTTTCTTT
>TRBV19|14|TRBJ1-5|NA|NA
CASSTGSSNQPQHF
TGTGCCAGTAGTACAGGGAGTAGCAATCAGCCCCAGCATTTT
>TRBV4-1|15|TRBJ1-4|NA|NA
CASSELQGLREKLFF
TGCGCCAGCAGTGAATTGCAGGGGTTGAGAGAAAAACTGTTTTTT
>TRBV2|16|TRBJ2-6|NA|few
CASYGSSASGANVLTF
TGTGCCAGCTACGGCAGTTCAGCCTCTGGGGCCAACGTCCTGACTTTC
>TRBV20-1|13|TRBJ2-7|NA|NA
CSAGGDSYYEQYF
TGCAGCGCCGGAGGGGACTCATACTACGAGCAGTACTTC
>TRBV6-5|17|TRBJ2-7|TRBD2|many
CASSSPSGLAGEAEQYF
TGTGCCAGCAGTTCCCCCTCCGGACTAGCGGGAGAAGCCGAGCAGTACTTC